This paragraph reports one TCR beta chain. The target antigen is unknown. Some clones are missing from TCRdb's copy, which holds only in-frame ones; the method was immunoSEQ multiplex PCR. There are around 8,000 clones in the sample; approximately 93% occur only once, and under 3.5% lies in the top ten. The sample comes from a study of T cells in localized non-small cell lung cancer. Findings and limits, study-wide: Uninvolved adjacent lung had more T cell clonality than any other tissue, topping tumor. Because only a single region of the tumor was sequenced, heterogeneity remains possible. There was an association of higher blood T cell density with longer overall survival.

The sequence was obtained from a woman aged 35-75 years with stage I lung adenocarcinoma. Sequenced here: peripheral blood, sampled before any cancer treatment.

In DNA, the CDR3 is TGTGCCAGCAGTGAAGGCCGGACTAGACCGCAAGAGACCCAGTACTTC. Its translation: CASSEGRTRPQETQYF. J is TRBJ2-5 and V is TRBV2, with 7 bases that match TRBD2. The CDR3 has 16 amino acids. V gave up 1 base and J gave up 2 bases; unmatched junction bases: 7. Germline lookup yields CDR1 SNHLY and CDR2 FYNNEI.